These 21 T cell receptor beta chains were sequenced from one sample in a study of CD8+ T cells in alopecia areata. Investigators isolated RNA and reverse transcribed it into cDNA to act as the sequencing template. TCRdb's copy holds only in-frame clones and misses some; the assay was immunoSEQ multiplex PCR. This sample carries some 110,000 clones and no singletons, and around 20% goes to the top ten. The specimen was lesional skin. Receptors were obtained from a C3H/HeJ mouse with alopecia areata. Strain MHC haplotype: H2-k.

This clone appeared a few times. Germline and genes: mouse. The CDR3 loop is CTCSADRGGSTEVFF. The sequenced part of the CDR3 DNA is TGCACCTGCAGTGCAGATCGGGGGGGCAGCACA. The chain has TRBV1 and TRBJ1-1; D is perhaps TRBD1 (6 bases). The read falls 4 residues short of the CDR3 end, and the missing part is taken from the germline J gene. V lost 0 bases and J lost 4, with 12 bases in between. This CDR3 contains 15 residues. Germline V CDR1 and CDR2: NSQYPW, LRSPGD (reference sequence).

This clone was seen ten or more times. Each gene name is a mouse one. The missing CDR3 end, 4 residues past where the read stops, is filled in from the germline J gene. Distinct nucleotide sequences in the sample also encode this CDR3. The chain employs TRBV13-3 and TRBJ2-5, with 10 nucleotides matching TRBD1. Germline V gene sequence: CDR1 NNHDY, CDR2 SYVADS. V gave up 0 bases and J gave up 1 base; unmatched junction bases: 5. CDR3 size: 17 residues. CDR3 amino acids: CASSDARDRGDQDTQYF. Incomplete CDR3 DNA: TGTGCCAGCAGTGATGCTCGGGACAGGGGAGACCAAGAC.

This clone was recorded a few times. The protein recorded in TCRdb does not match the translated DNA at residue 12; the protein presented here comes from translating the DNA. Gene names follow the mouse nomenclature. The sequenced fragment ends 3 residues before the CDR3 boundary, so the rest is inferred from the germline J gene. V gene TRBV13-1 combines with J gene TRBJ1-6; 8 bases agree with TRBD1. TRBJ1-6 qualifies as an ORF whose function is uncertain. Germline V CDR1 and CDR2: NSHNY, SYGAGN. The ends lost 4 bases at V and 4 bases at J; junction bases unmatched: 4. The CDR3 spans 15 residues. The part of the CDR3 DNA that was read is TGTGCCAGCAGTACGACAGGGGCGTATAATTCGCCC. Translated: CASSTTGAYNSP. The whole CDR3 sequence reads CASSTTGAYNSPLYF.

Only a few counts were recorded for this clone. Gene names refer to mouse genes. Read sequence stops 4 residues before the CDR3 end, and the germline J gene provides the missing end. V gene TRBV1 combines with J gene TRBJ2-2, with 11 bases aligning to TRBD1. V gave up 1 base and J gave up 2 bases; unmatched junction bases: 3. CDR1 and CDR2 from the germline V gene are NSQYPW and LRSPGD (reference sequence). This CDR3 region has 17 residues. The covered CDR3 bases are TGCACCTGCAGTGCAGGGACAGGGGGCCTTAACACCGGG. It is translated as CTCSAGTGGLNTG. The full CDR3 protein reads CTCSAGTGGLNTGQLYF.

As for this clone: Gene names denote mouse genes. The read falls 4 residues short of the CDR3 end, and the missing part is taken from the germline J gene. V gene TRBV13-2 combines with J gene TRBJ2-3, with 9 bases aligning to TRBD1. J was trimmed by 1 base and V by 1 base; bases with no gene match: 7. Germline CDR1 reads NNHNN; CDR2 reads SYGAGS (reference sequence). The CDR3 length is 17 residues. The CDR3 here is CASGDWGQGEGAETLYF. The sequenced part of the CDR3 DNA is TGTGCCAGCGGTGATTGGGGACAGGGAGAGGGTGCAGAA.

A word on this clone: Mouse gene names and germline throughout. The sequenced fragment ends 4 residues before the CDR3 boundary, so the rest is inferred from the germline J gene. The genes are TRBV5 and TRBJ2-4; 8 positions match TRBD2. Per germline, CDR1 LGHNA and CDR2 YNLKQL (reference sequence). V was pared by 2 bases and J by 1 base, with 5 bases of the junction left unmatched. The CDR3 has 16 residues. The CDR3 protein is CASSQRLGSGQNTLYF. CDR3 DNA (partial): TGTGCCAGCAGCCAACGACTGGGGTCAGGTCAAAAC.

This clone came up many times. These gene names are mouse names. Read sequence stops 4 residues before the CDR3 end, and the germline J gene provides the missing end. The rearrangement joins TRBV13-3 to TRBJ2-1, with 13 bases identical to TRBD2. This CDR3 contains 18 residues. Unmatched junction bases numbered 5, after V lost 1 base and J lost 1 base. The germline gives CDR1 NNHDY, CDR2 SYVADS. The CDR3 loop reads CASSDRTGGARNYAEQFF. CDR3 DNA, as far as it was read: TGTGCCAGCAGTGATCGGACTGGGGGGGCGCGGAACTATGCT.

Comments on this clone: The protein TCRdb lists differs from the translation of the DNA at residue 12; the protein given here is translated from the DNA itself. Genes and germline come from the mouse. The CDR3 goes on 3 residues after the read ends, and that part is filled in from the germline J gene. The V and J genes are TRBV13-3 and TRBJ1-3, with D maybe TRBD1 (5 bases). Germline CDR1 and CDR2: NNHDY and SYVADS. The CDR3 totals 15 residues. The V end was cut by 0 bases, the J end by 3 bases, with 10 bases between. Partial CDR3 DNA: TGTGCCAGCAGTGATGGCGGCAGGGTTGGAAATACG. Amino acid sequence: CASSDGGRVGNT. The CDR3 in its entirety is CASSDGGRVGNTLYF.

Only a few counts were recorded for this clone. The DNA translation disagrees with the TCRdb protein at residue 11, so the protein in this description comes from the DNA. Any gene name here is a mouse gene name. Partial CDR3 DNA: TGTGCCAGCAGTAACTCCGGGACAGGGGATACG. Translated: CASSNSGTGDT. The entire CDR3 reads CASSNSGTGDTLYF. The rearrangement joins TRBV19 to TRBJ1-3; 10 nucleotides align to TRBD1. The read falls 3 residues short of the CDR3 end, and the missing part is taken from the germline J gene. V lost 3 bases to trimming and J lost 8 bases; unmatched junction nucleotides: 5. Germline CDR1 and CDR2: FNHDT and SITEND (reference sequence). This CDR3 has 14 residues.

Turning to this clone: The gene names here belong to mouse. Coverage ceases 4 residues before the CDR3 finishes, and the germline J gene fills in the end. This chain links TRBV13-3 with TRBJ1-2; D remains unclear. The CDR3 runs 14 residues. Trimming pared 3 bases from V and 0 bases from J, leaving 9 bases between. CDR1 NNHDY and CDR2 SYVADS come from the germline V gene. Incomplete CDR3 DNA: TGTGCCAGCAGTGGACACTCTGCAAACTCC. It yields the protein CASSGHSANS. The CDR3, in full, reads CASSGHSANSDYTF.

This clone showed up many times. The protein here is the DNA translation, as the TCRdb protein differs from it at residue 12. Here the gene names and germline are mouse. The sequenced fragment ends 3 residues before the CDR3 boundary, so the rest is inferred from the germline J gene. The rearrangement joins TRBV1 to TRBJ1-6, with TRBD1 identical over 7 bases. TRBJ1-6 is recorded as an ORF, its role being uncertain. The CDR3 consists of 15 residues. With 1 base clipped from V and 7 bases from J, the junction kept 4 bases outside the gene matches. Germline V gene sequence: CDR1 NSQYPW, CDR2 LRSPGD (reference sequence). The sequenced part of the CDR3 DNA is TGCACCTGCAGTGCAGGGGCAGGGGGGAATTCGCCC. Encoded protein: CTCSAGAGGNSP. The full-length CDR3 reads as CTCSAGAGGNSPLYF.

This clone was observed a handful of times. Mouse germline and gene names are used. This chain's CDR3 is CAIRDRTEVFF. Incomplete CDR3 DNA: TGTGCCATAAGGGACAGGACA. This sequence joins TRBV13-3 and TRBJ1-1; 8 nucleotides line up with TRBD1. The read stops 4 residues short of the end of the CDR3; the missing end is completed from the germline J gene. This CDR3 comprises 11 residues. The germline gives CDR1 NNHDY, CDR2 SYVADS.

As to this clone: Germline and genes: mouse. Sequencing ends 4 residues short of the CDR3 end; the germline J gene provides the rest. V is TRBV19 and J is TRBJ1-4; D gene uncertain. V was clipped by 5 bases and J by 5 bases, with 10 bases between them. The CDR3 has 13 amino acids. Germline V CDR1 and CDR2: FNHDT, SITEND (reference sequence). This chain's CDR3 is CASSPPQNERLFF. The DNA read from the CDR3 is TGTGCCAGCAGCCCCCCACAGAACGAA.

Remarks on this clone: Gene and germline names: mouse. Read sequence stops 4 residues before the CDR3 end, and the germline J gene provides the missing end. The rearrangement joins TRBV19 to TRBJ2-3; D is unresolved. Germline assignment: CDR1 FNHDT and CDR2 SITEND (reference sequence). This CDR3 has 15 residues. V gave up 1 base and J gave up 0 bases, with 9 bases separating them. The CDR3 reads CASSITKTSAETLYF. CDR3 bases read: TGTGCCAGCAGTATAACCAAAACTAGTGCAGAA.

This clone has a count of ten or more. The gene symbols are mouse symbols. The CDR3 extends 4 residues past the end of the read, so its final part is completed from the germline J gene. The chain couples TRBV13-3 to TRBJ1-2; 8 bases fit TRBD1. CDR1 and CDR2 from the germline V gene are NNHDY and SYVADS. This CDR3 comprises 14 residues. Losses at the gene ends were 4 bases for V and 4 bases for J; bases not matched to a gene: 6. The sequenced CDR3 bases are TGTGCCAGCAGTTATGACGACAGGGGCTCC. Protein: CASSYDDRGS. The whole CDR3 region reads CASSYDDRGSDYTF.

This clone was found a few times. Gene names refer to mouse genes. The CDR3 end falls 4 residues outside the read, so it is completed with the germline J gene. The chain employs TRBV17 and TRBJ1-1; the D is unclear. V lost 0 bases, J lost 0 bases, and 2 bases lay in between. The CDR3 totals 13 residues. Germline V CDR1 and CDR2: MNHDT, YYDKIL. The part of the CDR3 DNA that was read is TGTGCTAGCAGTAGAGAACAGAACACA. Its translation is CASSREQNT. The whole CDR3 region reads CASSREQNTEVFF.

This clone was counted a few times. Mouse names are used for the genes. The read gets to within 4 residues of the CDR3 end, and the germline J gene fills in the rest. The V gene is TRBV1, the J gene TRBJ2-7; D possibly corresponds to TRBD1 (5 bases). Trimming left V 0 bases short and J 0 bases short, with 9 bases between. Germline values: CDR1 NSQYPW, CDR2 LRSPGD (reference sequence). This CDR3 region has 15 residues. CDR3 loop: CTCSADSGSSYEQYF. The DNA read from the CDR3 is TGCACCTGCAGTGCAGACTCAGGGAGCTCCTAT.

This clone was observed a handful of times. At residue 12, the TCRdb protein departs from the DNA translation, so the protein shown here was derived from the DNA itself. The genes and germline here are from mouse. The read stops 3 residues short of the end of the CDR3; the missing end is completed from the germline J gene. This chain links TRBV17 with TRBJ1-3, with a possible D match to TRBD1 (6 bases). The V gene's germline CDR1 is MNHDT and CDR2 YYDKIL. The CDR3 is 15 amino acids. V gave up 5 bases and J gave up 0 bases, with 11 bases separating them. The part of the CDR3 DNA that was read is TGTGCTAGCAGTGAACGGGACAATTCTGGAAATACG. It specifies CASSERDNSGNT. The whole CDR3 reads CASSERDNSGNTLYF.

This clone was observed a handful of times. Genes and germline are mouse. The CDR3 bases that were read are TGTGCCAGCAGCCCGGACAGGGGGCGGGACTCC. Translated, it gives CASSPDRGRDS. In full, the CDR3 is CASSPDRGRDSDYTF. The chain carries TRBV13-3 and TRBJ1-2, with TRBD1 identical over 11 bases. The missing CDR3 end, 4 residues past where the read stops, is filled in from the germline J gene. Trimming removed 5 bases from V and 3 bases from J; junction bases left unmatched: 6. The CDR3 is 15 amino acids. CDR1 and CDR2 from the germline V gene are NNHDY and SYVADS.

This clone was seen many times. There is a difference at residue 14 between the TCRdb protein and the DNA translation, so the protein given here was translated from the DNA. The gene symbols are mouse symbols. The read finishes 3 residues shy of the CDR3 end, and the germline J gene is used to complete it. The chain joins TRBV13-3 to TRBJ1-3; 8 positions agree with TRBD1. This CDR3 is built from 17 residues. Germline lookup yields CDR1 NNHDY and CDR2 SYVADS. With 0 bases clipped from V and 0 bases from J, the junction kept 5 bases outside the gene matches. The CDR3 DNA, read in part, is TGTGCCAGCAGTGATGGTAACAGGGGGAATTCTGGAAATACG. Protein: CASSDGNRGNSGNT. The complete CDR3 reads CASSDGNRGNSGNTLYF.

In this sample, this clone turned up a few times. The genes and germline here are from mouse. Read data end 4 residues before the CDR3 end; the end is taken from the germline J gene. The rearrangement links TRBV13-2 to TRBJ2-2; TRBD1 matches at 8 bases. This CDR3 has 16 residues. V dropped 0 bases and J dropped 2; count of bases not matched to a gene: 3. Germline assignment: CDR1 NNHNN and CDR2 SYGAGS (reference sequence). The sequenced part of the CDR3 DNA is TGTGCCAGCGGTGATGCTTGGACAGGGAACACCGGG. Translation: CASGDAWTGNTG. In full, the CDR3 reads CASGDAWTGNTGQLYF.